This record covers a single T cell receptor (beta chain). The sample belongs to a study of blood T cell repertoires in COVID-19. V shed 0 bases, J shed 7 bases, and the junction held 12 bases outside the gene matches. Germline V gene lookup returns CDR1 MGHDK and CDR2 SYGVNS. The CDR3 is 18 residues long. Some clones are missing from TCRdb's copy, which holds only in-frame ones; the method was immunoSEQ multiplex PCR. The table includes nearly 45,000 clones, over 75% detected once. The clonotype comes from an elderly woman with acute or convalescent COVID-19. V is TRBV25-1 and J is TRBJ1-6; the match to TRBD1 covers 7 bases. Material for sequencing was peripheral blood. CDR3: CASSEYRTDRVNNSPLHF. CDR3 DNA sequence: TGTGCCAGCAGTGAATATCGTACCGACAGGGTCAACAATTCACCCCTCCACTTT.